A single sample is the source of the 20 T cell receptor beta chains below, sequenced in a study of blood T cell repertoires in COVID-19. Produced via immunoSEQ multiplex PCR; TCRdb's table is partial and in-frame only. The repertoire holds roughly 280,000 clones, with roughly nine tenths as singletons. The specimen sequenced was PBMCs or T cells enriched from blood (not recorded which). These receptors were obtained from a woman aged 60 to 75 who had recovered from COVID-19.

J is TRBJ2-3 and V is TRBV9; 9 bases fit TRBD2. The germline gives CDR1 SGDLS, CDR2 YYNGEE. V gave up 6 bases and J gave up 3 bases; unmatched junction bases: 8. This CDR3 comprises 15 residues. Written as DNA, the CDR3 is TGTGCCAGCAACCCTAGCGGGATGGGAACAGATACGCAGTATTTT. Translated, it gives CASNPSGMGTDTQYF.

The chain combines TRBV5-1 with TRBJ2-5; D may be TRBD2 (6 bases). The CDR3 has 14 residues. V was cut by 1 base and J by 5 bases, with 12 bases left in between. The germline V gene has CDR1 SGHRS and CDR2 YFSETQ. The CDR3 DNA reads as TGCGCCAGCAGCTTGACACCGGCGGGGGAGACCCAGTACTTC. Its protein product is CASSLTPAGETQYF. The variable domain in full, with the rest retrieved from reference TRBV5-1 and TRBJ2-5, is KAGVTQTPRYLIKTRGQQVTLSCSPISGHRSVSWYQQTPGQGLQFLFEYFSETQRNKGNFPGRFSGRQFSNSRSEMNVSTLELGDSALYLCASSLTPAGETQYFGPGTRLLVL.

This chain connects TRBV19 to TRBJ1-1; TRBD1 might be the D (5 bases). CDR1 is LNHDA and CDR2 is SQIVND in the germline V gene (reference sequence). The V gene lost 1 base and the J gene lost 4 bases, with 7 bases spanning the gap. The CDR3 is 13 amino acids. The CDR3 coding sequence is TGTGCCAGTAGTATAGGACAGCCCACTGAAGCTTTCTTT. Its protein is CASSIGQPTEAFF.

Details on this clone: This sample includes further DNA sequences coding for the same CDR3. This chain joins TRBV3-1 (or the pseudogene TRBV3-2) and TRBJ1-5; 8 nucleotides match TRBD1. The CDR3 consists of 12 residues. The germline V gene encodes CDR1 LGHDT and CDR2 YNNKEL (reference sequence). Trimming cost V 6 bases and J 5 bases; bases outside gene matches: 0. The CDR3 region has the DNA TGTGCCAGCAGACAGGGGGATCAGCCCCAGCATTTT. This encodes CASRQGDQPQHF.

This chain links TRBV7-2 with TRBJ2-5; tentative D call: TRBD2 (6 bases). The germline V and J ends were trimmed by 1 base and 4 bases, with 13 bases remaining between them. CDR1 and CDR2 (germline): SGHTA, FQGNSA. CDR3 size: 15 residues. The CDR3 loop reads CASSLDGGTPETQYF. DNA of the CDR3: TGTGCCAGCAGCTTAGATGGCGGGACCCCAGAGACCCAGTACTTC.

This chain links TRBV2 with TRBJ1-6; the D gene is possibly TRBD1 (5 bases). V lost 8 bases and J lost 7, with 12 bases in between. There are 13 residues in the CDR3. Per the germline V gene, CDR1 is SNHLY and CDR2 is FYNNEI. CDR3 sequence (DNA): TGTGCCAGCGGCGGGGCGCGAAATTCACCCCTCCACTTT. It translates to CASGGARNSPLHF.

The chain couples TRBV6-6 to TRBJ2-5; 13 nucleotides match TRBD2. The germline V gene encodes CDR1 MNHNY and CDR2 SVGAGI (reference sequence). V shed 4 bases and J 4 bases; nucleotides not matched to a gene: 6. The CDR3 spans 16 residues. CDR3 in amino acids: CASSWTSGGRGETQYF. The CDR3 DNA reads as TGTGCCAGCAGTTGGACTAGCGGGGGCCGGGGAGAGACCCAGTACTTC.

This sequence joins TRBV5-1 and TRBJ1-2; D is undetermined. Looked up from germline, CDR1 is SGHRS and CDR2 is YFSETQ. The length of the CDR3 is 16 residues. V shed 0 bases and J shed 3 bases, with 15 bases lying between them. DNA for the CDR3: TGCGCCAGCAGCTTGGGCGCGAGGCGGAGGGACTATGGCTACACCTTC. This encodes CASSLGARRRDYGYTF.

This clone was picked up one time. The rearrangement uses TRBV5-1 and TRBJ1-4, with 10 nucleotides matching TRBD1. The CDR3 loop spans 14 amino acids. V shed 5 bases and J 8 bases; nucleotides not matched to a gene: 6. CDR1 is SGHRS, CDR2 YFSETQ, per germline. The CDR3 bases are TGCGCCAGCAGTTCCGGGACAGGGGAAGAAAAACTGTTTTTT. Protein product: CASSSGTGEEKLFF.

The V call is TRBV2, the J call TRBJ1-3; no definite D call. Trimming removed 8 bases from V and 3 bases from J, with 11 bases in between. Germline CDR1 and CDR2: SNHLY and FYNNEI. There are 13 residues in the CDR3. The CDR3 bases are TGTGCCAGCGTGTTTGAGGTTGGAAACACCATATATTTT. This translates into CASVFEVGNTIYF.

The rearrangement uses TRBV12-3 or TRBV12-4 and TRBJ2-1, with TRBD1 identical over 7 bases. The CDR3 covers 12 residues. V trimming: 6 bases; J trimming: 8 bases; junction bases outside the gene matches: 4. The CDR3 region has the DNA TGTGCCAGCAGAAACAGGGGAGATGAGCAGTTCTTC. It is translated as CASRNRGDEQFF.

The chain has TRBV5-4 and TRBJ2-1, with 10 bases identical to TRBD2. Germline values: CDR1 SGHNT, CDR2 YYREEE (reference sequence). This CDR3 spans 15 amino acids. V gave up 10 bases and J gave up 4 bases; unmatched junction bases: 11. In DNA form, the CDR3 reads TGTGCCTCTACCGTTGGACTAGCGGCTTACAATGAGCAGTTCTTC. It encodes CASTVGLAAYNEQFF.

The J gene is TRBJ1-1, the V gene TRBV5-5, with D unresolved. This CDR3 contains 14 residues. The germline V and J ends were trimmed by 6 bases and 1 base, with 13 bases remaining between them. Germline lookup yields CDR1 SGHKS and CDR2 YYEKEE (reference sequence). The CDR3 nucleotides read TGTGCCAGCACCCCAAATGCGGAGAACACTGAAGCTTTCTTT. Translated: CASTPNAENTEAFF.

The gene calls are TRBV27 and TRBJ2-1, with D perhaps TRBD1 (6 bases). Germline loops: CDR1 MNHEY, CDR2 SMNVEV (reference sequence). There are 16 residues in the CDR3. V lost 8 bases and J 2 bases, leaving 19 bases between the germline ends. As DNA, the CDR3 is TGTGCCAGCCGGACGCCACAGGGTGTCGCCTACAATGAGCAGTTCTTC. Protein product: CASRTPQGVAYNEQFF.

The chain links TRBV11-1 to TRBJ2-2, with a possible D match to TRBD2 (5 bases). CDR1 is SGHAT and CDR2 is FQDESV in the germline V gene (reference sequence). The CDR3 is made up of 16 amino acids. V was clipped by 5 bases and J by 1 base, with 14 bases between them. This chain's CDR3 is CASSPLDYMNTGELFF. CDR3 nucleotide sequence: TGTGCCAGCAGCCCCCTAGACTACATGAACACCGGGGAGCTGTTTTTT.

In nucleotides, the CDR3 is TGCAGCGCTACGATGGGACAGAGTTATGGCTACACCTTC. This gives the protein CSATMGQSYGYTF. V gene TRBV29-1 combines with J gene TRBJ1-2, with 7 nucleotides matching TRBD1. V trimming: 7 bases; J trimming: 5 bases; junction bases outside the gene matches: 10. CDR3 size: 13 residues. CDR1 SQVTM and CDR2 ANQGSEA come from the germline V gene. The whole variable domain, remainder taken from reference TRBV29-1 and TRBJ1-2, is SAVISQKPSRDICQRGTSLTIQCQVDSQVTMMFWYRQQPGQSLTLIATANQGSEATYESGFVIDKFPISRPNLTFSTLTVSNMSPEDSSIYLCSATMGQSYGYTFGSGTRLTVV.

The V gene is TRBV27, the J gene TRBJ1-1; 7 nucleotides align to TRBD1. V lost 3 bases, J lost 4 bases, and 11 bases stayed unmatched. The CDR3 is 16 amino acids. Germline V lookup: CDR1 MNHEY, CDR2 SMNVEV (reference sequence). The DNA of the CDR3 is TGTGCCAGCAGTTTCCAAACCCAGGGGGTGGTCACTGAAGCTTTCTTT. Its protein is CASSFQTQGVVTEAFF.

The V call is TRBV27, the J call TRBJ2-2, with D tentatively TRBD1 (6 bases). V was clipped by 2 bases and J by 3 bases, with 16 bases between them. The CDR3 covers 17 residues. Per germline, CDR1 MNHEY and CDR2 SMNVEV (reference sequence). DNA for the CDR3: TGTGCCAGCAGTTTAGAGGTCCCGGACAGTTACACCGGGGAGCTGTTTTTT. Its translation: CASSLEVPDSYTGELFF.

V usage is TRBV19 and J usage is TRBJ2-7; TRBD1 aligns across 8 bases. The CDR3 length is 14 residues. The germline CDR1 and CDR2 sequences are LNHDA and SQIVND (reference sequence). J gave up 7 bases and V 4 bases, and 9 bases lay outside the gene matches. CDR3 residues: CASSRGLTGVEQYF. Here the CDR3 DNA reads TGTGCCAGTAGTAGAGGATTGACAGGGGTTGAGCAGTACTTC. Full variable domain (outside the CDR3, taken from reference TRBV19 and TRBJ2-7): DGGITQSPKYLFRKEGQNVTLSCEQNLNHDAMYWYRQDPGQGLRLIYYSQIVNDFQKGDIAEGYSVSREKKESFPLTVTSAQKNPTAFYLCASSRGLTGVEQYFGPGTRLTVT.

The rearrangement links TRBV7-9 to TRBJ1-5, with D uncertain. CDR1 and CDR2 from the germline V gene are SEHNR and FQNEAQ (reference sequence). V dropped 4 bases and J dropped 4 bases, with 5 bases sitting between them. CDR3 length equals 12 residues. Here the CDR3 reads CASSYLNQPQHF. The CDR3 nucleotides read TGTGCCAGCAGCTATTTAAATCAGCCCCAGCATTTT.